The clone carrying this T cell receptor beta chain occurred once. CDR3 length: 13 amino acids. Germline V gives CDR1 LNHDA, CDR2 SQIVND (reference sequence). The V end lost 6 bases, the J end lost 7 bases, and 13 bases lay between the germline ends. The sample originates from a study of blood T cell repertoires in COVID-19. Here immunoSEQ multiplex PCR was the method, and the copy in TCRdb shows in-frame clones only, minus some. The sample yields some 180,000 clones, around four fifths seen once. The chain recombines TRBV19 with TRBJ2-1; TRBD1 is a possible D gene (5 bases). The source material was peripheral blood. The receptor was derived from a woman aged 80 or older with acute or convalescent COVID-19. Here the CDR3 reads CASSHSQGNEQFF. CDR3 sequence (DNA): TGTGCCAGTAGCCATAGCCAGGGAAATGAGCAGTTCTTC.